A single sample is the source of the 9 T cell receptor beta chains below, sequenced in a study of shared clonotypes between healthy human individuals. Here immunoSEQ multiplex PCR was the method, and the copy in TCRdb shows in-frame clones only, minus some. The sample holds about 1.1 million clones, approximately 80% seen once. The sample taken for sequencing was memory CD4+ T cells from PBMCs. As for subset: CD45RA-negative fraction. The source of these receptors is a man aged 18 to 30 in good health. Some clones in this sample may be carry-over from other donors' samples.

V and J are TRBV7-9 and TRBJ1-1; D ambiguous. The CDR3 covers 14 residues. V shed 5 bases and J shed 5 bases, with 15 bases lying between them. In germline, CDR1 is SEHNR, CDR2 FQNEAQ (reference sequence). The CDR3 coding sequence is TGTGCCAGCAGCCATTTGACACGGGGAACTGAAGCTTTCTTT. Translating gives CASSHLTRGTEAFF. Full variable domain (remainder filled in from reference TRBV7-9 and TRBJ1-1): DTGVSQNPRHKITKRGQNVTFRCDPISEHNRLYWYRQTLGQGPEFLTYFQNEAQLEKSRLLSDRFSAERPKGSFSTLEIQRTEQGDSAMYLCASSHLTRGTEAFFGQGTRLTVV.

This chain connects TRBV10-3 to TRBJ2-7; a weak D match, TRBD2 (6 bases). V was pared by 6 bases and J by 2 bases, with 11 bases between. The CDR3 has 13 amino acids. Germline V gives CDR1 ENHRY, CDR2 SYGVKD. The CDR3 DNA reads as TGTGCCATCAGGCGGGATGGGGCCTACGAGCAGTACTTC. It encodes CAIRRDGAYEQYF.

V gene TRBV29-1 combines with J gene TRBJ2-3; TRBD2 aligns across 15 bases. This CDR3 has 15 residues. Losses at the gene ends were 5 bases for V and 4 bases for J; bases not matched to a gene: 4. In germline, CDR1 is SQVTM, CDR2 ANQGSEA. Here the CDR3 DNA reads TGCAGCGTTCCGTGGACTAGCGGGAGGGCAGATACGCAGTATTTT. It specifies CSVPWTSGRADTQYF.

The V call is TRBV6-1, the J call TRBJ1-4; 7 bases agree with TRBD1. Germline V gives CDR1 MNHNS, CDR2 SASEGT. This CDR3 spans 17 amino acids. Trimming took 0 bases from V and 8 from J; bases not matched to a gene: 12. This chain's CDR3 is CASSEALGAGGREKLFF. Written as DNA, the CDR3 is TGTGCCAGCAGTGAAGCGCTTGGGGCAGGGGGTCGCGAAAAACTGTTTTTT.

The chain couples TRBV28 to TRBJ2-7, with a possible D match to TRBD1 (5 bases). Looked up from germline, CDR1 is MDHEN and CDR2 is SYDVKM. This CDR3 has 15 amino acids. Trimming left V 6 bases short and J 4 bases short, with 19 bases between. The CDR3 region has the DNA TGTGCCAGCAGCTTTCTATTTGGGGCCGTGTACGAGCAGTACTTC. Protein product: CASSFLFGAVYEQYF.

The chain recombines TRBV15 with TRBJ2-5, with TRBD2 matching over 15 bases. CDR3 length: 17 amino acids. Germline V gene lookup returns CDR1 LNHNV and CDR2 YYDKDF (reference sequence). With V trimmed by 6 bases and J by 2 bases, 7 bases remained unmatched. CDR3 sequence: CATRSGTSGRTQETQYF. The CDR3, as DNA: TGTGCCACCAGGTCGGGGACTAGCGGGAGGACACAAGAGACCCAGTACTTC.

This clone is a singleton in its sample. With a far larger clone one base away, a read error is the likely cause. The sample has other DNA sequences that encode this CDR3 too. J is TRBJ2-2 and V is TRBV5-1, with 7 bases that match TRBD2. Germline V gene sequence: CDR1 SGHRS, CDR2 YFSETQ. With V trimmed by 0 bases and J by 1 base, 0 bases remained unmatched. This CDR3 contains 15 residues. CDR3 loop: CASSLVAGNTGELFF. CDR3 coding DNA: TGCGCCAGCAGCTTGGTAGCGGGGAACACCGGGGAGCTGTTTTTT.

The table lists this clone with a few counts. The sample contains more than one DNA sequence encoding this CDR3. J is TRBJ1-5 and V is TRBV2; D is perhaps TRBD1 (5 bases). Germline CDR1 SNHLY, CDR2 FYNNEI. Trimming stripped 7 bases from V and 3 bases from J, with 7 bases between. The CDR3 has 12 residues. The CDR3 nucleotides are TGTGCCAGCAAGGGGTCCAATCAGCCCCAGCATTTT. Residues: CASKGSNQPQHF.

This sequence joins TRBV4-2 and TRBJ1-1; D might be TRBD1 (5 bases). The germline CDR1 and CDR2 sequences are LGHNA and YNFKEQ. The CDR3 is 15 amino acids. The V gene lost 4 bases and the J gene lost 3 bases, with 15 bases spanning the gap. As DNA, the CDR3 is TGTGCCAGCAGCCGTCGACAGACGGAGGACACTGAAGCTTTCTTT. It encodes CASSRRQTEDTEAFF.